The 16 T cell receptor beta chains below come from one sample, sequenced in a study of blood T cell repertoires in COVID-19. Some clones are missing from TCRdb's copy, which holds only in-frame ones; the method was immunoSEQ multiplex PCR. The sample records about 300,000 clones, over 75% being singletons. Sequencing input: PBMCs or T cells enriched from blood (not recorded which). These receptor sequences come from a woman in her twenties or thirties who had recovered from COVID-19.

The V and J genes are TRBV7-3 and TRBJ2-1; 8 bases line up with TRBD2. In germline, CDR1 is SGHTA, CDR2 FQGTGA. This CDR3 is 15 amino acids long. The ends lost 0 bases at V and 2 bases at J; junction bases unmatched: 0. CDR3 sequence (DNA): TGTGCCAGCAGCTTAACTAGCGGGGCCTACAATGAGCAGTTCTTC. Its protein product is CASSLTSGAYNEQFF.

The chain couples TRBV24-1 to TRBJ2-3, with TRBD2 as a possible D gene (6 bases). V lost 1 base, J lost 1 base, and 8 bases lay in between. The germline CDR1 and CDR2 sequences are KGHDR and SFDVKD. This CDR3 region has 15 residues. This CDR3 reads CATSDFGGGTDTQYF. CDR3 nucleotide sequence: TGTGCCACCAGTGATTTCGGAGGGGGCACAGATACGCAGTATTTT.

This clone came up once. V gene TRBV6-5 combines with J gene TRBJ2-7; 7 nucleotides agree with TRBD1. V shed 8 bases and J 2 bases; nucleotides not matched to a gene: 6. From germline, CDR1 is MNHEY and CDR2 SVGAGI. The CDR3 runs 13 residues. The CDR3 loop is CASHWDSAYEQYF. CDR3 in DNA: TGTGCCAGCCATTGGGACAGCGCCTACGAGCAGTACTTC.

The chain joins TRBV12-5 to TRBJ2-1; weak D call: TRBD2 (6 bases). CDR3 length equals 17 residues. The V and J ends lost 0 bases and 4 bases respectively, with 16 bases between them. Per germline, CDR1 LGHNT and CDR2 FRNRAP. CDR3 coding DNA: TGTGCTAGTGGTTTGGTGTCCTCGGACTACCGATACAATGAGCAGTTCTTC. Protein sequence: CASGLVSSDYRYNEQFF.

This clone has a handful of counts. This chain connects TRBV29-1 to TRBJ2-1, with a weak D call TRBD2 (5 bases). CDR3 size: 12 residues. The ends were cut back, 4 bases at V and 9 bases at J, with 13 bases in the middle. The V gene's germline CDR1 is SQVTM and CDR2 ANQGSEA. CDR3 nucleotides: TGCAGCGTTGCCCTAGCTCTAGGTGAGCAGTTCTTC. It yields the protein CSVALALGEQFF.

This chain joins TRBV28 and TRBJ2-1; 8 bases are a match to TRBD2. The CDR3 covers 17 residues. J lost 4 bases, V lost 6 bases, and 14 bases had no gene match. Germline lookup yields CDR1 MDHEN and CDR2 SYDVKM. The CDR3: CASRARPSGRRYNEQFF. The CDR3, as DNA: TGTGCCAGCAGGGCCCGTCCCAGCGGGAGACGGTACAATGAGCAGTTCTTC. The full variable domain, its missing parts supplied by reference TRBV28 and TRBJ2-1, is DVKVTQSSRYLVKRTGEKVFLECVQDMDHENMFWYRQDPGLGLRLIYFSYDVKMKEKGDIPEGYSVSREKKERFSLILESASTNQTSMYLCASRARPSGRRYNEQFFGPGTRLTVL.

This sequence joins TRBV5-4 and TRBJ2-7; 7 positions agree with TRBD1. J was trimmed by 4 bases and V by 6 bases; bases with no gene match: 7. The CDR3 has 13 residues. Germline-derived CDR1 and CDR2 are SGHNT and YYREEE (reference sequence). The CDR3 DNA follows: TGTGCCAGCACCGAGACAGGGACATACGAGCAGTACTTC. Translation gives CASTETGTYEQYF.

V and J are TRBV14 and TRBJ2-5; 7 nucleotides agree with TRBD1. V trimming: 4 bases; J trimming: 2 bases; junction bases outside the gene matches: 10. CDR1 is SGHDN and CDR2 is FVKESK in the germline V gene. The CDR3 runs 16 residues. In nucleotides, the CDR3 is TGTGCCAGCAGCCCTCTCGGGACAGCGGTACAAGAGACCCAGTACTTC. Residues: CASSPLGTAVQETQYF.

J is TRBJ2-3 and V is TRBV5-1, with D possibly being TRBD2 (6 bases). The CDR3 covers 17 residues. Germline CDR1 SGHRS, CDR2 YFSETQ. The V end lost 0 bases, the J end lost 0 bases, and 14 bases lay between the germline ends. CDR3 nucleotides: TGCGCCAGCAGCTTGGCATGGGGGAGCGGGAGCACAGATACGCAGTATTTT. Encoded protein: CASSLAWGSGSTDTQYF.

The chain employs TRBV30 and TRBJ1-3; D is perhaps TRBD1 (6 bases). Trimming stripped 1 base from V and 0 bases from J, with 10 bases between. The CDR3 spans 15 residues. Germline CDR1 and CDR2: GTSNPN and SVGIG (reference sequence). The CDR3 is CAWSGGLSSGNTIYF. CDR3 DNA: TGTGCCTGGAGTGGGGGGCTCAGCTCTGGAAACACCATATATTTT.

This chain connects TRBV5-1 to TRBJ2-3; TRBD2 might be the D (6 bases). The V end lost 4 bases, the J end lost 3 bases, and 9 bases lay between the germline ends. The CDR3 has 13 residues. Per germline, CDR1 SGHRS and CDR2 YFSETQ. The chain's CDR3 is CASSPGSTDTQYF. The CDR3, as DNA: TGCGCCAGCAGCCCCGGGAGTACAGATACGCAGTATTTT.

The chain combines TRBV7-6 with TRBJ2-5; D is perhaps TRBD2 (6 bases). The CDR3 loop spans 16 amino acids. Germline lookup yields CDR1 SGHVS and CDR2 FNYEAQ. Trimming shortened V by 4 bases and J by 5 bases, and 20 bases separated the two germline ends. The CDR3 bases are TGTGCCAGCAGCTCGGGGGTGGGCCCAGAGGGGGAGACCCAGTACTTC. Protein sequence: CASSSGVGPEGETQYF.

This clone was detected only once. This chain uses TRBV28 with TRBJ2-2; 8 nucleotides align to TRBD1. The CDR3 runs to 17 residues. V shed 3 bases and J 1 base; nucleotides not matched to a gene: 7. Germline V gene sequence: CDR1 MDHEN, CDR2 SYDVKM. Here the CDR3 reads CASSFSPGQGNTGELFF. The DNA of the CDR3 is TGTGCCAGCAGTTTTTCCCCTGGACAGGGGAACACCGGGGAGCTGTTTTTT.

The chain is built from TRBV5-1 and TRBJ2-1; TRBD2 aligns across 9 bases. V shed 0 bases and J 3 bases; nucleotides not matched to a gene: 7. Germline V CDR1 and CDR2: SGHRS, YFSETQ. This CDR3 is 17 amino acids long. CDR3 sequence reads: CASSLGPGLASYNEQFF. DNA of the CDR3: TGCGCCAGCAGCTTGGGACCAGGACTAGCGAGCTACAATGAGCAGTTCTTC.

This rearrangement joins TRBV5-8 to TRBJ1-2; D is unresolved. V lost 0 bases to trimming and J lost 7 bases, with 19 bases between them. The CDR3 length is 16 residues. In germline, CDR1 is SGHTS, CDR2 YDEGEE. The CDR3 region has the DNA TGTGCCAGCAGCTTGGCCGGAGGTCCAAAGGCAGGTGGCTACACCTTC. Its translation: CASSLAGGPKAGGYTF.

The genes are TRBV7-8 and TRBJ1-5; no firm D call. CDR1 SGHVS and CDR2 FQNEAQ come from the germline V gene. CDR3 length: 16 amino acids. Trimming took off 5 bases at V and 7 bases at J, with 21 bases between the two ends. In DNA form, the CDR3 reads TGTGCCAGCAGCCCCAGATGGAGGACGGCCGGGCAGCCCCAGCATTTT. It translates to CASSPRWRTAGQPQHF. The entire variable domain, with the rest obtained from reference TRBV7-8 and TRBJ1-5, is as follows: GAGVSQSPRYKVAKRGQDVALRCDPISGHVSLFWYQQALGQGPEFLTYFQNEAQLDKSGLPSDRFFAERPEGSVSTLKIQRTQQEDSAVYLCASSPRWRTAGQPQHFGDGTRLSIL.